The source of this TCR beta chain is a study of blood T cell repertoires in COVID-19. Study at large: The origin of the acute and convalescent COVID-19 samples was the United States, Italy and Spain.

As processed by the authors: Estimation of nucleated cell counts relied on the amplification of reference gene primers. The data were produced by immunoSEQ multiplex PCR, yet TCRdb's version contains in-frame clones alone and is incomplete. V, J and clone size are those of that table, while D and trimming were read from the DNA. The table includes about 250,000 clones, around 83% detected once. From germline, CDR1 is SGHVS and CDR2 FNYEAQ. With 5 bases clipped from V and 4 bases from J, the junction kept 11 bases outside the gene matches. This CDR3 has 16 amino acids. The V and J genes are TRBV7-6 and TRBJ2-1; TRBD2 matches 7 bases. Specimen: peripheral blood. This receptor was obtained from a man aged 40-49 years with active or convalescent COVID-19. CDR3 in DNA: TGTGCCAGCAGCATATTGTCGGGAGGCTCTTACAATGAGCAGTTCTTC. Translating gives CASSILSGGSYNEQFF.